This entry lists 8 T cell receptor beta chains sequenced from one sample in a study of blood T cell repertoires in COVID-19 (TCRdb year 2020). Library preparation used the immunoSEQ multiplex PCR assay. The table was pulled from immuneACCESS by TCRdb, which kept in-frame rearrangements only. Such tables lose some clones; where checked, under half of the loss comes from unresolved V genes, and the rest has no known cause. The sample has some 260,000 clones on record, under 90% of them singletons. Approximately 1.6% of the sample rests with the top ten. The sequencing sample was made of PBMCs or T cells enriched from blood (not recorded which). These receptors came from a man in his forties or fifties who had recovered from COVID-19.

V is TRBV6-4 and J is TRBJ2-7; D gene unclear. V lost 9 bases and J 0 bases, leaving 3 bases between the germline ends. Per the germline V gene, CDR1 is MRHNA and CDR2 is SNTAGT. This CDR3 has 10 residues. This CDR3 is CARLSYEQYF. The CDR3 DNA follows: TGTGCCAGACTCTCCTACGAGCAGTACTTC.

J is TRBJ1-2 and V is TRBV6-2 or TRBV6-3, with 7 nucleotides matching TRBD1. This CDR3 region has 15 residues. Trimming removed 4 bases from V and 7 bases from J; junction bases left unmatched: 12. CDR1 is MNHEY, CDR2 SVGEGT, per germline. In DNA, the CDR3 is TGTGCCAGCAGTTGGGACAGCTCGGAGGTTGCTGGCTACACCTTC. Translating it yields CASSWDSSEVAGYTF.

This clone was counted between two and nine times. The rearrangement uses TRBV6-5 and TRBJ1-1; TRBD1 might be the D (5 bases). Germline CDR1 MNHEY, CDR2 SVGAGI. V gave up 9 bases and J gave up 2 bases, with 16 bases separating them. The CDR3 totals 14 residues. The CDR3 DNA sequence: TGTGCCAGTTCTCGGGGGGGATTAAACACTGAAGCTTTCTTT. It yields the protein CASSRGGLNTEAFF.

This rearrangement joins TRBV5-1 to TRBJ1-2; possible D gene TRBD1, 5 bases. In germline, CDR1 is SGHRS, CDR2 YFSETQ. The CDR3 length is 13 residues. V lost 4 bases and J lost 1, with 8 bases in between. The CDR3 coding sequence is TGCGCCAGCAGCCAAGACAGTAACTATGGCTACACCTTC. This gives the protein CASSQDSNYGYTF.

This chain connects TRBV27 to TRBJ2-7, with 10 bases aligning to TRBD1. Germline V gene lookup returns CDR1 MNHEY and CDR2 SMNVEV (reference sequence). The CDR3 is made up of 15 amino acids. The V segment lost 2 bases and the J segment 2 bases; nucleotides outside the gene matches: 3. The DNA for the CDR3 is TGTGCCAGCAGTTTAAAGGGACAGGGGACCTACGAGCAGTACTTC. Its protein is CASSLKGQGTYEQYF.

The genes are TRBV18 and TRBJ1-4, with 7 bases that match TRBD1. The CDR3 contains 15 residues. The junction had 5 bases not matched to a gene; V was cut back by 3 bases and J by 4 bases. Germline assignment: CDR1 KGHSH and CDR2 LQKENI. CDR3 in DNA: TGTGCCAGCTCACCCCGGACAGGCTTTAATGAAAAACTGTTTTTT. This translates into CASSPRTGFNEKLFF.

This chain links TRBV27 with TRBJ1-1, with D unresolved. Germline-derived CDR1 and CDR2 are MNHEY and SMNVEV (reference sequence). The CDR3 sequence is 13 residues long. Trimming removed 6 bases from V and 7 bases from J, with 15 bases in between. CDR3: CASSPTYLYEAFF. The CDR3 region has the DNA TGTGCCAGCAGCCCAACGTACCTCTATGAAGCTTTCTTT.

This chain joins TRBV30 and TRBJ2-7; 9 bases are shared with TRBD2. This CDR3 spans 15 amino acids. Unmatched junction bases numbered 5, after V lost 1 base and J lost 1 base. In germline, CDR1 is GTSNPN, CDR2 SVGIG (reference sequence). The CDR3 sequence is CAWSEREARSYEQYF. DNA for the CDR3: TGTGCCTGGAGTGAGCGGGAGGCGCGATCCTACGAGCAGTACTTC.